A single sample gave rise to the 6 T cell receptor beta chains below, sequenced in a study of cytotoxic CD8 clonotypes in ibrutinib-treated CLL. Libraries were prepared by immunoSEQ multiplex PCR; TCRdb keeps only in-frame clonotypes and omits some of them. The table shows tens of thousands of clones, with 55% to 65% occurring only once. The sample in question was PBMCs, obtained after 24 months of ibrutinib treatment. The receptors stem from a human donor with chronic lymphocytic leukemia.

The V and J genes are TRBV20-1 and TRBJ2-5; tentatively, D is TRBD1 or TRBD2 (5 bases each). This CDR3 spans 11 amino acids. Germline assignment: CDR1 DFQATT and CDR2 SNEGSKA (reference sequence). Between the trimmed V and J ends, which lost 5 bases and 4 bases, there was a span of 8 bases. For the CDR3, the DNA is TGCAGTGCTGGGGGTTCAGAGACCCAGTACTTC. This translates into CSAGGSETQYF.

This sequence joins TRBV28 and TRBJ2-3; D not resolved. Germline V CDR1 and CDR2: MDHEN, SYDVKM. The CDR3 length is 16 residues. With 7 bases removed from V and 0 bases from J, the gap between germline ends came to 17 bases. CDR3 DNA sequence: TGTGCCAGCAAACAACTACTGACTGCTAGCACAGATACGCAGTATTTT. Translating gives CASKQLLTASTDTQYF.

This clone is medium-sized in the sample. This rearrangement joins TRBV7-9 to TRBJ2-1, with 7 bases aligning to TRBD1. With V trimmed by 5 bases and J by 1 base, 2 bases remained unmatched. CDR1 and CDR2 (germline): SEHNR, FQNEAQ (reference sequence). The CDR3 extends over 14 amino acids. CDR3 sequence: CASSGQASYNEQFF. The CDR3 bases are TGTGCCAGCAGCGGACAGGCTTCCTACAATGAGCAGTTCTTC.

The chain is built from TRBV7-9 and TRBJ2-7, with 9 nucleotides matching TRBD1. V gave up 2 bases and J gave up 5 bases; unmatched junction bases: 7. The CDR3 spans 15 residues. Germline CDR1 and CDR2: SEHNR and FQNEAQ (reference sequence). The CDR3 DNA reads as TGTGCCAGCAGCTTATCTGGGACAGGGTGGAACGAGCAGTACTTC. Encoded protein: CASSLSGTGWNEQYF.

The chain combines TRBV19 with TRBJ2-7; D is perhaps TRBD1 or TRBD2 (6 bases each). The CDR3 totals 13 residues. V lost 4 bases and J lost 7, with 14 bases in between. The germline V gene has CDR1 LNHDA and CDR2 SQIVND (reference sequence). The CDR3 nucleotides read TGTGCCAGTAGTACCCTTAGGGGGGAAGAGCAGTACTTC. It encodes CASSTLRGEEQYF. The variable domain in full, completed from reference TRBV19 and TRBJ2-7, reads DGGITQSPKYLFRKEGQNVTLSCEQNLNHDAMYWYRQDPGQGLRLIYYSQIVNDFQKGDIAEGYSVSREKKESFPLTVTSAQKNPTAFYLCASSTLRGEEQYFGPGTRLTVT.

A note on this clone: A much larger clone differs from this one at a single base, so this may be a read error. This chain joins TRBV6-1 and TRBJ1-4; D gene uncertain. There are 16 residues in the CDR3. Germline V gene data show CDR1 as MNHNS and CDR2 as SASEGT. The CDR3 DNA follows: TGTGCCGGCAGTGAAGGTTTCGTGGGGTTCTGGGAAAAACTGTTTTTT. This translates into CAGSEGFVGFWEKLFF.